This T cell receptor (beta chain) was retrieved from a study of response to subunit inactivated influenza vaccine. Trimming removed 0 bases from V and 6 bases from J, with 12 bases in between. Germline CDR1 and CDR2: LNHNV and YYDKDF (reference sequence). The CDR3 runs 15 residues. Each CDR3 protein is one row after TCRdb ran MiXCR on the RT-PCR reads. Found here are 500,000 to 550,000 distinct CDR3 sequences, less than 10% of them singletons; the top ten hold roughly 13%. This specimen was PBMCs from blood, taken around 25 months after vaccination. V and J are TRBV15 and TRBJ2-1; a possible D gene is TRBD2 (5 bases). The source of this sequence is a man aged 50 to 69 who received an inactivated influenza vaccine. CDR3 protein: CATSREAGEGNEQFF. CDR3 bases: TGTGCCACCAGCAGAGAGGCAGGCGAGGGCAATGAGCAGTTCTTC.